The rows below give T cell receptor beta chains drawn from one sample of a study of OX40 agonist ivuxolimab in advanced cancers. Produced via immunoSEQ multiplex PCR; TCRdb's table is partial and in-frame only. The sample yields 74,000 or so clones, 90% to 95% seen once. The sample in question was CD4+ or CD8+ T cells sorted from blood, obtained in a trial of the OX40 agonist ivuxolimab. The receptors derive from an adult with an advanced solid tumor such as melanoma, head and neck, liver or kidney cancer. The CDR3 runs from the conserved cysteine through the conserved F or W. The order of the fields is V gene, clone size, J gene, D gene, CDR3 protein, CDR3 DNA. A D gene is named only where the DNA matches it firmly. Size is stated for part of the rows, as once, few or many counts, or as a class when the clone is expanded.

>TRBV9|once|TRBJ1-6|NA
CASSVAGGSYNSPLHF
TGTGCCAGCAGCGTAGCGGGCGGTTCCTATAATTCACCCCTCCACTTT
>TRBV6-6|NA|TRBJ2-3|NA
CASSRSDTQYF
TGTGCCAGCAGTCGCTCCGATACGCAGTATTTT
>TRBV7-9|NA|TRBJ1-2|TRBD1
CASSFGDRGYGYTF
TGTGCCAGCAGCTTCGGGGACAGGGGATACGGCTACACCTTC
>TRBV11-3|NA|TRBJ2-7|TRBD1
CASSLGTGVNEQYF
TGTGCCAGCAGCTTGGGGACAGGGGTGAACGAGCAGTACTTC
>TRBV25-1|NA|TRBJ2-7|NA
CASSAHRAYEQYF
TGTGCCAGCAGTGCTCACAGGGCTTACGAGCAGTACTTC
>TRBV11-2|NA|TRBJ2-5|NA
CASSLGSSRWETQYF
TGTGCCAGCAGCTTAGGATCGTCGCGTTGGGAGACCCAGTACTTC
>TRBV5-6|NA|TRBJ2-7|NA
CASSHSDTRYEQYF
TGTGCCAGCAGTCATTCGGACACTCGCTACGAGCAGTACTTC
>TRBV7-8|NA|TRBJ2-7|NA
CASSFDLGGLTPYEQYF
TGTGCCAGCAGCTTTGATTTGGGGGGACTTACCCCCTACGAGCAGTACTTC
>TRBV27|once|TRBJ2-7|NA
CASSLWGNYEQYF
TGTGCCAGCAGTTTATGGGGGAACTACGAGCAGTACTTC
>TRBV29-1|once|TRBJ2-1|NA
CSATHYNEQFF
TGCAGCGCTACACACTACAATGAGCAGTTCTTC
>TRBV29-1|NA|TRBJ2-7|TRBD1
CSVVLTGGYEQYF
TGCAGCGTTGTACTGACAGGGGGGTACGAGCAGTACTTC
>TRBV19|NA|TRBJ2-7|NA
CASSILEGGEQYF
TGTGCCAGTAGTATTTTGGAGGGGGGCGAGCAGTACTTC